These 14 T cell receptor beta chains were all obtained from the same sample, sequenced in a study of T cell responses to AZD1222 COVID-19 vaccine. Produced via immunoSEQ multiplex PCR; TCRdb's table is partial and in-frame only. The sample yields about 77,000 clones, about 92% seen once. The sequencing used peripheral blood, collected 28 days after the second AZD1222 dose. The receptors stem from an adult who received the AZD1222 COVID-19 vaccine.

CDR3 sequence (DNA): TGCAGCGTTTCGACAGGGGGCACTGAAGCTTTCTTT. Amino acid sequence: CSVSTGGTEAFF. This chain links TRBV29-1 with TRBJ1-1; 9 bases fit TRBD1. The CDR3 spans 12 residues. The germline gives CDR1 SQVTM, CDR2 ANQGSEA. The trim removed 5 bases at V and 4 bases at J, leaving 2 bases unmatched.

The J gene is TRBJ2-5, the V gene TRBV5-1; D gene uncertain. Germline V gene sequence: CDR1 SGHRS, CDR2 YFSETQ. This CDR3 region has 13 residues. V was pared by 0 bases and J by 5 bases, with 8 bases between. Here the CDR3 reads CASSLDVGETQYF. As DNA, the CDR3 is TGCGCCAGCAGCTTGGATGTGGGGGAGACCCAGTACTTC.

The chain couples TRBV6-1 to TRBJ1-2; possibly TRBD1 for D (6 bases). V was cut by 7 bases and J by 0 bases, with 21 bases left in between. Looked up from germline, CDR1 is MNHNS and CDR2 is SASEGT. This CDR3 has 17 residues. The CDR3 sequence is CASNEGEGHRANYGYTF. In DNA, the CDR3 is TGTGCCAGCAATGAGGGGGAAGGACACAGGGCTAACTATGGCTACACCTTC.

The chain carries TRBV7-2 and TRBJ2-3; no clear D. The germline CDR1 and CDR2 sequences are SGHTA and FQGNSA. The CDR3 is 11 residues long. Trimming removed 7 bases at V and 6 bases at J, with 8 bases between. The CDR3 DNA reads TGTGCCAGCACCAAGGGTGATACGCAGTATTTT. Its protein product is CASTKGDTQYF.

The gene calls are TRBV5-8 and TRBJ1-5, with TRBD1 as a possible D gene (5 bases). The CDR3 spans 19 residues. Germline CDR1 reads SGHTS; CDR2 reads YDEGEE. Trimming took 0 bases from V and 0 from J, leaving 19 bases between them. DNA for the CDR3: TGTGCCAGCAGCTTGGAGGTCTGGGGTTGGGGGGATAGCAATCAGCCCCAGCATTTT. Amino acids: CASSLEVWGWGDSNQPQHF. The entire variable domain, with the rest obtained from reference TRBV5-8 and TRBJ1-5, is as follows: EAGVTQSPTHLIKTRGQQATLRCSPISGHTSVYWYQQALGLGLQFLLWYDEGEERNRGNFPPRFSGRQFPNYSSELNVNALELEDSALYLCASSLEVWGWGDSNQPQHFGDGTRLSIL.

This rearrangement joins TRBV7-9 to TRBJ1-6; D is unclear. Trimming took 6 bases from V and 8 from J, leaving 8 bases between them. Germline CDR1 SEHNR, CDR2 FQNEAQ (reference sequence). The CDR3 has 12 amino acids. CDR3 bases: TGTGCCAGCAGGGCTCAGGATTCACCCCTCCACTTT. Residues: CASRAQDSPLHF.

The chain is built from TRBV5-4 and TRBJ1-4; the D gene is possibly TRBD1 (6 bases). The germline V and J ends were trimmed by 4 bases and 7 bases, with 23 bases remaining between them. The germline CDR1 and CDR2 sequences are SGHNT and YYREEE (reference sequence). The CDR3 runs to 17 residues. CDR3 bases: TGTGCCAGCAGCGCCCACGGGGGGCAGGGTCGAAGTGAAAAACTGTTTTTT. Its protein product is CASSAHGGQGRSEKLFF.

The chain is built from TRBV7-2 and TRBJ2-7, with unresolved D. Germline V gene sequence: CDR1 SGHTA, CDR2 FQGNSA. V was trimmed by 4 bases and J by 7 bases, leaving 14 bases between them. CDR3 length equals 13 residues. The CDR3 DNA reads TGTGCCAGCAGCTCTTCGACTCCAGTAGAGCAGTACTTC. Translation gives CASSSSTPVEQYF.

This clone showed up just a few times. V gene TRBV5-5 combines with J gene TRBJ2-7; D is undetermined. Germline V gives CDR1 SGHKS, CDR2 YYEKEE (reference sequence). The length of the CDR3 is 12 residues. Trimming pared 1 base from V and 3 bases from J, leaving 5 bases between. The CDR3 spells CASSLLIYEQYF. Here the CDR3 DNA reads TGTGCCAGCAGCTTGCTCATCTACGAGCAGTACTTC.

The rearrangement links TRBV14 to TRBJ1-4, with D perhaps matching TRBD1 (5 bases). This CDR3 has 13 residues. The V and J ends lost 4 bases and 9 bases respectively, with 12 bases between them. The germline CDR1 and CDR2 sequences are SGHDN and FVKESK. This CDR3 is CASSPGTGQKLFF. The CDR3 DNA sequence: TGTGCCAGCAGCCCCGGGACCGGACAAAAACTGTTTTTT.

V is TRBV19 and J is TRBJ2-7; weak D call: TRBD1 (6 bases). Trimming cost V 7 bases and J 5 bases, with 18 bases left between them. This CDR3 comprises 14 residues. Per the germline V gene, CDR1 is LNHDA and CDR2 is SQIVND (reference sequence). CDR3 coding DNA: TGTGCCAGTAACTTAAGGGGCAGGGGCCACGAGCAGTACTTC. It yields the protein CASNLRGRGHEQYF.

This clone occurred once. The chain employs TRBV18 and TRBJ2-5; D gene ambiguous. The V and J ends lost 0 bases and 5 bases respectively, with 4 bases between them. CDR1 and CDR2 from the germline V gene are KGHSH and LQKENI. The CDR3 consists of 12 residues. The CDR3 bases are TGTGCCAGCTCACCACCGGCCGAGACCCAGTACTTC. This gives the protein CASSPPAETQYF.

This chain connects TRBV5-4 to TRBJ2-7; 9 positions agree with TRBD2. V shed 5 bases and J 6 bases; nucleotides not matched to a gene: 3. CDR3 length: 12 amino acids. In germline, CDR1 is SGHNT, CDR2 YYREEE (reference sequence). The CDR3 DNA follows: TGTGCCAGCAGTGTGACTAGCGGCGAGCAGTACTTC. Translation: CASSVTSGEQYF.

The table lists this clone with a count of one. The chain has TRBV5-1 and TRBJ2-3; maybe TRBD1 (5 bases). The V gene lost 2 bases and the J gene lost 10 bases, with 17 bases spanning the gap. Germline assignment: CDR1 SGHRS and CDR2 YFSETQ. The CDR3 sequence is 14 residues long. CDR3 in amino acids: CASSLPRQPLPQYF. The CDR3 DNA is TGCGCCAGCAGCTTACCCCGACAGCCCCTCCCGCAGTATTTT.